The present entry profiles one T cell receptor beta chain with its context. This specimen belongs to a study of blood T cell repertoires in COVID-19. Original data processing: Counts of nucleated cells, estimated from reference gene primer amplification, were obtained. The table came from immunoSEQ multiplex PCR; TCRdb's copy has only in-frame clones and leaves some out. D and trimming were read from the DNA, whereas the V and J calls and clone size are those reported in that table. The sample comprises about 190,000 clones, around 90% of which are singletons, and roughly 0.6% rests with the top ten. Germline lookup yields CDR1 SQVTM and CDR2 ANQGSEA. The ends lost 4 bases at V and 10 bases at J; junction bases unmatched: 9. The CDR3 consists of 13 residues.

V gene TRBV29-1 combines with J gene TRBJ2-1, with TRBD2 matching over 8 bases. Specimen: peripheral blood. This TCR came from a man aged 50-59 years with acute or convalescent COVID-19. CDR3 sequence (DNA): TGCAGCGTTGTGGCGGGGGGAAGCGGGGAGCAGTTCTTC. Amino acids: CSVVAGGSGEQFF.